This TCR beta chain was captured in a study of shared clonotypes between healthy human individuals. As for the study in general: Each donor's CD4 naive and CD4 memory cells filled three plates apiece, CD8 naive two, and CD8 memory one. Overall study findings and caveats: Around 5% was the fraction of naive CD4 clonotypes found shared across several donors. Clonotypes which were not shared had lower generation probabilities than clonotypes that all four donors shared.

TCRdb's copy holds only in-frame clones and misses some; the assay was immunoSEQ multiplex PCR. The profile shows 2 million to 2.5 million clones, approximately 95% of them singletons. A word on this clone: Its antigen is not identified.

Trimming took off 3 bases at V and 0 bases at J, with 12 bases between the two ends. CDR1 is SNHLY, CDR2 FYNNEI, per germline. The CDR3 is 15 residues long. The sample comprised naive CD4+ T cells from PBMCs. Specified subset: CD45RA+ positively selected. The chain uses TRBV2 and TRBJ2-7; unclear D gene. This TCR derives from a man in his late teens or twenties in good health. Some clones in this sample may be carry-over from other donors' samples. The DNA for the CDR3 is TGTGCCAGCAGTGAGACTTTTCTCCGCTCCTACGAGCAGTACTTC. Amino acids: CASSETFLRSYEQYF. Drawing the rest from reference TRBV2 and TRBJ2-7, the complete variable domain is EPEVTQTPSHQVTQMGQEVILRCVPISNHLYFYWYRQILGQKVEFLVSFYNNEISEKSEIFDDQFSVERPDGSNFTLKIRSTKLEDSAMYFCASSETFLRSYEQYFGPGTRLTVT.